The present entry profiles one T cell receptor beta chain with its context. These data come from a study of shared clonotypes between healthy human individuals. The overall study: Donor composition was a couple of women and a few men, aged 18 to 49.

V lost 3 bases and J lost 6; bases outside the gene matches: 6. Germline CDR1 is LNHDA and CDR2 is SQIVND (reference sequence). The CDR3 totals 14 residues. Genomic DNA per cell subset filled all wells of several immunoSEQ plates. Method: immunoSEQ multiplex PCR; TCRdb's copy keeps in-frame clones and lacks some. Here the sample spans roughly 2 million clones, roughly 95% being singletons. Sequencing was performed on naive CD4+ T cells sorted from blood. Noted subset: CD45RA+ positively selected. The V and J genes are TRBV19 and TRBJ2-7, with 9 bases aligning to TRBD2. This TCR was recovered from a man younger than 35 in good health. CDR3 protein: CASSMLAGAPEQYF. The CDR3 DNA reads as TGTGCCAGTAGTATGTTAGCGGGAGCCCCCGAGCAGTACTTC.